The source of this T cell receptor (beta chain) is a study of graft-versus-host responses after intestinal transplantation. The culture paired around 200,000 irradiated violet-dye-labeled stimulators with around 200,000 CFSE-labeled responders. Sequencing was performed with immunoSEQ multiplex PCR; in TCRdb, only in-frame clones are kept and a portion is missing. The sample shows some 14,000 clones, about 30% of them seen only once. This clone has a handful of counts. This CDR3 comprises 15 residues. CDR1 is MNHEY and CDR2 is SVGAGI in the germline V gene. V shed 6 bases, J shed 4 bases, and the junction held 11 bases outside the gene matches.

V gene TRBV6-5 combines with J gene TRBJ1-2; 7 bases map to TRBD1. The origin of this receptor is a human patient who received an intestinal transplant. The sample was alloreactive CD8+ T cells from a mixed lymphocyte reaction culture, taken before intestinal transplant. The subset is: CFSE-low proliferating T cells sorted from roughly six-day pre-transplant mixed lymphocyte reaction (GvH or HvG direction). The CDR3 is CASRATGQPIYGYTF. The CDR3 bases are TGTGCCAGCAGGGCGACGGGACAGCCCATCTATGGCTACACCTTC.